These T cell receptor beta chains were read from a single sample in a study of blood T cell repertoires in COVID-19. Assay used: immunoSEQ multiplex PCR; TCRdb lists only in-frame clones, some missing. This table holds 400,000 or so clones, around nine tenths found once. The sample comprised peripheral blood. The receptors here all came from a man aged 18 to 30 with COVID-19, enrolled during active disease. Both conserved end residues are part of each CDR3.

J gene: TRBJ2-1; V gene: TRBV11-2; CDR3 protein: CASSFGGGGSGSSYNEQFF
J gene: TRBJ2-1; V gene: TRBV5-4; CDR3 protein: CASRSGTGAYNEQFF
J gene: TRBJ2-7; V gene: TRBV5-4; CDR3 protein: CASSWIGSEQYF
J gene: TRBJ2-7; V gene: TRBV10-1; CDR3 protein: CASSVGVAGGLSYEQYF
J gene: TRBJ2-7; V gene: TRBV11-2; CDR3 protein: CASSNRGSEQYF
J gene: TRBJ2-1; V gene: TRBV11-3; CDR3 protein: CASSLSPRRNEQFF
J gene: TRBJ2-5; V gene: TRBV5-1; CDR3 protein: CASSHQTRLQYF
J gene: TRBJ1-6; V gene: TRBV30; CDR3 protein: CAWSGLNNSPLHF
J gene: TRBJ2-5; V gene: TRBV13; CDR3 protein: CASSTSAASRETQYF
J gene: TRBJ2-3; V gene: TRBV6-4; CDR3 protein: CASSDSPSSTQYF
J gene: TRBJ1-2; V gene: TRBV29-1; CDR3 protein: CSGRETGTYGYTF
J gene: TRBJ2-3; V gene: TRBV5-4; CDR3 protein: CASSLKRGGTDTQYF
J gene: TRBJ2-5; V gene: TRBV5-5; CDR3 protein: CASSSRLAGAQETQYF
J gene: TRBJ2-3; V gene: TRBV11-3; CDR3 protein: CASSPTETGLATSTDTQYF
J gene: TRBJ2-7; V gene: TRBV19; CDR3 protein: CASTKPRDRDYEQYF
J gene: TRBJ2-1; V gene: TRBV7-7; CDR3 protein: CASSQKQGARAGHEQFF
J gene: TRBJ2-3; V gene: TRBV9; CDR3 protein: CASSVEAASVVTDTQYF
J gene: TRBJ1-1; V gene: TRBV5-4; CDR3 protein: CASSLGAGEYTEAFF
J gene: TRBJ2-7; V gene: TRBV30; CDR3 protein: CAAMLAGISYEQYF
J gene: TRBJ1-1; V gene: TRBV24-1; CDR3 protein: CATSDLRQGKTEAFF
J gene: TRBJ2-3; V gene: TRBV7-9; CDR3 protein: CASSPGRSGTSTDTQYF
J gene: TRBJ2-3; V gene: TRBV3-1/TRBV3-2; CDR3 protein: CASGGGGDTQYF
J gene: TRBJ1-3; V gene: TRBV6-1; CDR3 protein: CASSEVWRGAANTIYF
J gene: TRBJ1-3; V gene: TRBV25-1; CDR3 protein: CASRSTGSGNTIYF
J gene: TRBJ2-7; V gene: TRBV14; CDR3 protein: CASSQESPPMFTLSSYEQYF
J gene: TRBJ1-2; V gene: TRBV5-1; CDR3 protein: CASSLNKESDGYTF
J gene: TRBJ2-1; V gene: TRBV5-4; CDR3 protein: CASSGGTSGNEQFF
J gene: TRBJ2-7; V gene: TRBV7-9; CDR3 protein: CASSSRQDEQYF
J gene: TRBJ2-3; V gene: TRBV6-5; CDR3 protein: CASSYLTSGGTDTQYF
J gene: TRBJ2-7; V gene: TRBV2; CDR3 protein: CASQTGSFSYEQYF
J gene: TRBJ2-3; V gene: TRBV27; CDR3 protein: CASTLRGVTDTQYF
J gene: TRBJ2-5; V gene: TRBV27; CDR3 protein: CASSGRRGETQYF
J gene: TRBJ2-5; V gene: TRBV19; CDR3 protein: CASSIQGAEGTQYF
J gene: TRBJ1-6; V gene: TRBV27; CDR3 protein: CASKRSNSPLHF
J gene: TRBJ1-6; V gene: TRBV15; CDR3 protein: CATSRDKGPGSPLHF
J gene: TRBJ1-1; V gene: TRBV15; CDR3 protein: CATSSTSDGGTEAFF
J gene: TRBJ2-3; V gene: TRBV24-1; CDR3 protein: CATSIASTDTQYF
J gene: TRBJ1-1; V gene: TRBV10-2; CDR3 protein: CASVRQGAGTEAFF
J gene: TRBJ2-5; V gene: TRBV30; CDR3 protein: CAWDSGTLKETQYF
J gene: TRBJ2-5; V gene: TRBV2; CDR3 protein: CASSDEQTQYF
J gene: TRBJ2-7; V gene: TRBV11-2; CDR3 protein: CASSRLAVDYEQYF
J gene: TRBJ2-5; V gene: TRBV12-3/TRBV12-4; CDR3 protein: CASSFYRGSQYF
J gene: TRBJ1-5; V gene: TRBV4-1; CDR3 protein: CASSQGQGGNQPQHF
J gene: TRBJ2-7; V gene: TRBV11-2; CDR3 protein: CASSQGLVGEQYF
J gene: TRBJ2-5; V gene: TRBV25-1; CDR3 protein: CASSEGMGGETQYF
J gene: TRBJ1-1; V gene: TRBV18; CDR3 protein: CASSPGTGMASNTEAFF